Shown below are 6 T cell receptor beta chains from a single sample sequenced in a study of cytotoxic CD8 clonotypes in ibrutinib-treated CLL. Assay used: immunoSEQ multiplex PCR; TCRdb lists only in-frame clones, some missing. The data show more than 15,000 clones, 80% to 85% seen once. The input for sequencing was PBMCs, taken before ibrutinib treatment. These receptors originate from a human donor with chronic lymphocytic leukemia.

V and J are TRBV28 and TRBJ2-3, with D perhaps matching TRBD2 (6 bases). From germline, CDR1 is MDHEN and CDR2 SYDVKM. CDR3 length: 15 amino acids. Trimming left V 4 bases short and J 0 bases short, with 11 bases between. The chain's CDR3 is CASSYGGISTDTQYF. The CDR3 DNA sequence: TGTGCCAGCAGTTATGGGGGGATAAGCACAGATACGCAGTATTTT.

This clone came up a few times. This chain links TRBV7-9 with TRBJ1-5; D ambiguous. CDR1 SEHNR and CDR2 FQNEAQ come from the germline V gene (reference sequence). This CDR3 is built from 14 residues. V lost 1 base, J lost 5 bases, and 9 bases lay in between. CDR3 sequence reads: CASSLVGWDQPQHF. The CDR3 bases are TGTGCCAGCAGCTTAGTGGGGTGGGATCAGCCCCAGCATTTT.

The chain recombines TRBV18 with TRBJ2-5; 9 positions match TRBD1. Germline CDR1 and CDR2: KGHSH and LQKENI. The V and J ends lost 5 bases and 1 base, in that order; junction bases with no gene match: 5. The CDR3 is made up of 15 amino acids. CDR3 in amino acids: CASSSGTGSQETQYF. CDR3 nucleotides: TGTGCCAGCTCATCCGGGACAGGGAGCCAAGAGACCCAGTACTTC.

The V call is TRBV7-6, the J call TRBJ2-1; 11 nucleotides align to TRBD2. The germline CDR1 and CDR2 sequences are SGHVS and FNYEAQ. This CDR3 is built from 13 residues. V trimming: 5 bases; J trimming: 14 bases; junction bases outside the gene matches: 8. Here the CDR3 reads CASSPTSGSNKFF. The DNA of the CDR3 is TGTGCCAGCAGCCCAACTAGCGGGAGTAACAAGTTCTTC.

The chain combines TRBV5-1 with TRBJ2-6, with TRBD1 as a possible D gene (5 bases). Germline V lookup: CDR1 SGHRS, CDR2 YFSETQ. The CDR3 has 14 amino acids. V lost 4 bases and J lost 2, with 7 bases in between. CDR3 sequence reads: CASSAGTGANVLTF. In nucleotides, the CDR3 is TGCGCCAGCAGCGCAGGGACTGGGGCCAACGTCCTGACTTTC.

The V and J genes are TRBV2 and TRBJ2-7, with 12 nucleotides matching TRBD1. Unmatched junction bases numbered 5, after V lost 6 bases and J lost 5 bases. The CDR3 spans 14 residues. Germline CDR1 and CDR2: SNHLY and FYNNEI. The CDR3 is CASRPGQGADEQYF. For the CDR3, the DNA is TGTGCCAGCAGACCGGGACAGGGGGCCGACGAGCAGTACTTC. The full variable domain, its missing parts supplied by reference TRBV2 and TRBJ2-7, is EPEVTQTPSHQVTQMGQEVILRCVPISNHLYFYWYRQILGQKVEFLVSFYNNEISEKSEIFDDQFSVERPDGSNFTLKIRSTKLEDSAMYFCASRPGQGADEQYFGPGTRLTVT.